These 17 T cell receptor beta chains originate from one sample sequenced in a study of graft-versus-host responses after intestinal transplantation. Repertoires were generated with immunoSEQ multiplex PCR, while TCRdb's copy carries only in-frame clones and drops some. This repertoire shows over 80,000 clones, around 91% found once; its top ten account for roughly 0.17%. The antigens these receptors bind are not known. Sequences were derived from unstimulated CD4+ T cells sorted from spleen or lymph node cells, sampled before transplant. The origin of the receptors is a human donor who was the organ donor for an intestinal transplant.

The chain couples TRBV9 to TRBJ2-1; 9 bases fit TRBD2. J lost 8 bases, V lost 4 bases, and 16 bases had no gene match. Germline CDR1 SGDLS, CDR2 YYNGEE. The CDR3 has 17 amino acids. The CDR3 sequence: CASSPRTSAGGPHEQFF. In DNA form, the CDR3 reads TGTGCCAGCAGCCCGAGAACATCGGCGGGGGGGCCCCATGAGCAGTTCTTC.

CDR3 amino acids: CASSLGAGARANYGYTF. CDR3 bases: TGTGCCAGCAGCTTGGGTGCGGGGGCCAGAGCTAACTATGGCTACACCTTC. The J gene is TRBJ1-2, the V gene TRBV5-6, with D perhaps TRBD1 (6 bases). The ends were cut back, 0 bases at V and 0 bases at J, with 15 bases in the middle. Germline assignment: CDR1 SGHDT and CDR2 YYEEEE. This CDR3 has 17 residues.

The chain links TRBV5-1 to TRBJ1-6; the D is unclear. The CDR3 runs to 15 residues. Germline V gene data show CDR1 as SGHRS and CDR2 as YFSETQ. V lost 3 bases, J lost 1 base, and 8 bases lay in between. The DNA for the CDR3 is TGCGCCAGCAGCTCCACGGGTTCCTATAATTCACCCCTCCACTTT. It yields the protein CASSSTGSYNSPLHF.

The V and J genes are TRBV10-1 and TRBJ1-5; 7 bases map to TRBD1. CDR1 WNHNN and CDR2 SYGVQD come from the germline V gene (reference sequence). The CDR3 contains 19 residues. With V trimmed by 6 bases and J by 0 bases, 17 bases remained unmatched. Here the CDR3 DNA reads TGCGCCAGCAGCTCCACCCGGGACAGCTTGCGGTATAGCAATCAGCCCCAGCATTTT. As protein: CASSSTRDSLRYSNQPQHF.

This rearrangement joins TRBV7-3 to TRBJ2-1; 12 positions agree with TRBD2. Germline V gene data show CDR1 as SGHTA and CDR2 as FQGTGA. The CDR3 runs to 15 residues. V lost 4 bases to trimming and J lost 6 bases; unmatched junction nucleotides: 4. DNA for the CDR3: TGTGCCAGCAGCTCCCTAGCGGGGGGGCTCAATGAGCAGTTCTTC. Protein product: CASSSLAGGLNEQFF. The complete variable domain, with remaining parts taken from reference TRBV7-3 and TRBJ2-1, reads GAGVSQTPSNKVTEKGKYVELRCDPISGHTALYWYRQSLGQGPEFLIYFQGTGAADDSGLPNDRFFAVRPEGSVSTLKIQRTERGDSAVYLCASSSLAGGLNEQFFGPGTRLTVL.

Here the CDR3 reads CASRRIAISGNTIYF. CDR3 bases: TGTGCCAGCAGGAGAATAGCCATCTCTGGAAACACCATATATTTT. The rearrangement joins TRBV6-5 to TRBJ1-3; D uncertain. Germline CDR1 reads MNHEY; CDR2 reads SVGAGI. The germline V and J ends were trimmed by 6 bases and 0 bases, with 12 bases remaining between them. This CDR3 contains 15 residues.

The chain couples TRBV7-9 to TRBJ1-2; tentative D call: TRBD1 (6 bases). The CDR3 covers 15 residues. V lost 5 bases and J lost 4, with 17 bases in between. The germline V gene encodes CDR1 SEHNR and CDR2 FQNEAQ (reference sequence). This chain's CDR3 is CASSRGHTSRYGYTF. The DNA of the CDR3 is TGTGCCAGCAGCCGGGGACACACATCACGCTATGGCTACACCTTC.

The chain employs TRBV11-1 and TRBJ2-7, with 9 bases identical to TRBD1. V shed 5 bases, J shed 4 bases, and the junction held 6 bases outside the gene matches. This CDR3 has 14 residues. The germline gives CDR1 SGHAT, CDR2 FQDESV (reference sequence). The CDR3 sequence: CASSGGQGGYEQYF. As DNA, the CDR3 is TGTGCCAGCAGCGGGGGACAGGGAGGGTACGAGCAGTACTTC.

In its sample, this clone was seen once. The genes are TRBV7-3 and TRBJ2-7; TRBD2 aligns across 8 bases. V shed 3 bases and J 4 bases; nucleotides not matched to a gene: 8. In germline, CDR1 is SGHTA, CDR2 FQGTGA. The CDR3 runs to 15 residues. The CDR3 protein is CASSFAAGALYEQYF. The CDR3 bases are TGTGCCAGCAGCTTCGCAGCGGGGGCCCTTTACGAGCAGTACTTC.

The V gene is TRBV4-2, the J gene TRBJ1-5, with 7 positions matching TRBD1. The junction had 8 bases not matched to a gene; V was cut back by 0 bases and J by 0 bases. Germline V lookup: CDR1 LGHNA, CDR2 YNFKEQ. The CDR3 is 18 amino acids. The CDR3 coding sequence is TGTGCCAGCAGCCAAGAGGGACAGTGGGGAGTTAGCAATCAGCCCCAGCATTTT. Protein product: CASSQEGQWGVSNQPQHF.

This rearrangement joins TRBV7-2 to TRBJ1-2, with D perhaps TRBD1 (6 bases). CDR1 and CDR2 from the germline V gene are SGHTA and FQGNSA. There are 13 residues in the CDR3. V was trimmed by 5 bases and J by 8 bases, leaving 15 bases between them. CDR3 in DNA: TGTGCCAGCAGCGCTAACAGGGTCCGGGGCTACACCTTC. Encoded protein: CASSANRVRGYTF.

The chain links TRBV6-1 to TRBJ1-1; D unresolved. The germline V gene encodes CDR1 MNHNS and CDR2 SASEGT. This CDR3 is built from 13 residues. V dropped 3 bases and J dropped 7 bases, with 12 bases sitting between them. CDR3 sequence (DNA): TGTGCCAGCAGTGACCGATTCTTCGGTGAAGCTTTCTTT. It yields the protein CASSDRFFGEAFF.

The CDR3 reads CASSVGDGVSGANVLTF. CDR3 DNA: TGTGCCAGCAGCGTAGGTGACGGGGTCTCTGGGGCCAACGTCCTGACTTTC. This chain joins TRBV9 and TRBJ2-6; the D gene is possibly TRBD2 (5 bases). V was cut by 0 bases and J by 0 bases, with 10 bases left in between. Germline V gene sequence: CDR1 SGDLS, CDR2 YYNGEE. The CDR3 contains 17 residues.

V and J are TRBV15 and TRBJ2-6; 11 nucleotides align to TRBD2. The CDR3 has 18 residues. Trimming cost V 1 base and J 0 bases; bases outside gene matches: 2. In germline, CDR1 is LNHNV, CDR2 YYDKDF (reference sequence). The CDR3 sequence: CATSRALAGDSGANVLTF. The CDR3 nucleotides read TGTGCCACCAGCAGAGCACTAGCGGGGGACTCTGGGGCCAACGTCCTGACTTTC.

The CDR3 coding sequence is TGTGCCAGCAGCAAAGACGGGACAGGGACCTACGAGCAGTACTTC. Protein sequence: CASSKDGTGTYEQYF. The chain joins TRBV21-1 to TRBJ2-7; TRBD1 was called by the table and not checked on the DNA. TRBV21-1 is reported as a pseudogene. CDR3 length: 15 amino acids.

This chain connects TRBV6-1 to TRBJ2-5, with TRBD2 identical over 12 bases. Judging by the DNA end, TRBJ2-7 fits better; the J call may be wrong. Germline V CDR1 and CDR2: MNHNS, SASEGT. The CDR3 has 14 residues. Here the CDR3 reads CASTRLAGAYEQYF. The CDR3 DNA reads as TGTGCCAGCACGAGACTAGCGGGGGCCTACGAGCAGTACTTC.

This clone occurred a few times. J is TRBJ2-5 and V is TRBV29-1; 13 bases map to TRBD2. With the DNA end fitting TRBJ2-7 better, the J assignment may be wrong. The CDR3 length is 16 residues. Per germline, CDR1 SQVTM and CDR2 ANQGSEA. The CDR3 sequence is CSVGDRGTSGAYEQYF. The CDR3 region has the DNA TGCAGCGTGGGGGACAGGGGGACTAGCGGGGCCTACGAGCAGTACTTC.